This entry describes one T cell receptor beta chain. What this receptor recognizes is not known. The input lacks base qualities; no much larger clone sits a single base away. The source of the sample is a study of Graves' ophthalmopathy and Graves' hyperthyroidism (dated by TCRdb to the late 2010s). For context, the study as a whole: Peripheral blood samples were taken at the time of initial diagnosis, before any treatment was given. An independent validation cohort comprised some 19 hyperthyroidism patients and some 16 patients who later progressed from hyperthyroidism to ophthalmopathy. The study used TCR beta repertoire signatures to distinguish Graves' ophthalmopathy from Graves' hyperthyroidism and to predict progression to ophthalmopathy. T-cell repertoires of thyroid tissue and blood were compared in about 6 hyperthyroidism patients. In total, 135 blood samples were TCR-sequenced: some 43 ophthalmopathy, over 70 hyperthyroidism and roughly 17 hyperthyroidism-to-ophthalmopathy patients. To explore V-J signatures that distinguish ophthalmopathy from hyperthyroidism, a discovery set of around 100 patients was enrolled, made up of about 40 with ophthalmopathy and 55 to 65 with stable hyperthyroidism. Once sampling was done, hyperthyroidism patients were given methimazole at a starting dose of 30 mg daily, while ophthalmopathy patients were given high-dose intravenous methylprednisolone.

For repertoire sequencing, TCR beta CDR3 regions were amplified from RNA transcripts. HTBI primers and the Qiagen OneStep RT-PCR kit were used in a first-round RT-PCR, which was followed by a second-round multiplex PCR, size selection and purification. The libraries underwent paired-end sequencing with 100 bp reads on an Illumina HiSeq2000. The paper's processing steps were these. Reads were processed with SOAPnuke, discarding reads with adapters, uncalled bases, mean Phred below 15, or no exact constant-primer or identifier match. COPE v1.2.5 was used to merge the high-quality paired reads. Each unique nucleotide sequence was treated as a clonotype, and MiTCR v1.1 was used to align the clonotypes to the IMGT TRB V, D and J references. Only V-J combinations with frequency above 0.0001 were analysed, covering about 99% of repertoires. A TCR clonal expansion and chaos score per V-J combination was defined as the ratio of F50 clonal expansion to chaos observed in the TCRdist matrix. Welch's t-statistics and random forest were used to reduce the features to 10 to 15 V-J combinations, which were then used as input to a naive Bayes classifier. Thyroid-blood repertoire similarity was quantified with the Morisita-Horn index. In TCRdb, the public reads were trimmed at Q25 with fastp and aligned with MiXCR, with productive beta chains retained. Rows matching on CDR3 protein sequence are summarized as one entry with the most common DNA and genes. The authors' filters were not applied to this entry. For this sample there are around 670,000 distinct CDR3 sequences; 40% appear just once. The ten largest clones capture roughly 46% of the sample.

The CDR3 numbers 15 residues from cysteine through phenylalanine. Kept here is only the CDR3 DNA, which spans 45 bases and is read in frame from base 1. The germline V gene provides CDR1 SNHLY and CDR2 FYNNEI. Compared with germline, V lacks 6 bases and J lacks 3 bases; bases without a gene match: 4. Broad study findings and their caveats: In cross-validation, the 13-signature model distinguished ophthalmopathy from stable hyperthyroidism with just over 85% sensitivity and 81.08% specificity, and in the test set the corresponding values were around 80% and 75%. Most expanded thyroid clonotypes with a frequency above 0.001 also appeared in blood, which suggests that blood repertoires may reflect the immune response in the thyroid. In validation, the model predicted ophthalmopathy progression with about 70% sensitivity and approximately 78% specificity; some 13 predicted patients were CT-confirmed with GO in a median of approximately 6.2 months. Sample size was not predetermined statistically, and investigators were not blinded to group allocation.

Ophthalmopathy patients had moderately to severely active disease, Clinical Activity Score of at least 3, NOSPECS grade of at least 4, and disease duration under 3 months. Patients with other autoimmune diseases, uncontrolled infections, pregnancy or lactation were excluded. Clinical symptoms, serum thyroxine, TRAb, thyroid ultrasound and orbital computed tomography were used for diagnosis. Ficoll-Paque density gradient centrifugation was used to isolate PBMCs from approximately 11 ml of fresh peripheral blood. Total RNA was extracted with Trizol reagent and quality-checked on an Agilent 2100 Bioanalyzer.

This chain joins TRBV2 to TRBJ2-2; TRBD1 matches 10 bases in the middle. The sequence was obtained from an adult man with Graves' ophthalmopathy. The sequenced material came from peripheral blood. CDR3 region: CASRQGTGDTGELFF. The sequence in DNA is TGTGCCAGCAGGCAGGGGACAGGGGACACCGGGGAGCTGTTTTTT.